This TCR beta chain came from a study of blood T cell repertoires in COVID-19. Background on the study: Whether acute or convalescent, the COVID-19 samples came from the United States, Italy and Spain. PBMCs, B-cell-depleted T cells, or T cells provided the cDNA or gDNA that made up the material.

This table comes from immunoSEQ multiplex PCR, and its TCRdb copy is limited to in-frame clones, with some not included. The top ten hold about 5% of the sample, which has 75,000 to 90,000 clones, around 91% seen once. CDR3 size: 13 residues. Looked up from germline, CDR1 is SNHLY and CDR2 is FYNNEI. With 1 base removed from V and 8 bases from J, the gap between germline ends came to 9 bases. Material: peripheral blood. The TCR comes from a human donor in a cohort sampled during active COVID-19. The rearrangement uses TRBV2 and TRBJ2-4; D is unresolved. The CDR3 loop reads CASSEDHSDIQYF. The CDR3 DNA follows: TGTGCCAGCAGTGAAGATCACTCCGACATTCAGTACTTC.